This T cell receptor beta chain was identified in a study of identical twins. TCRdb re-called the 5' RACE reads through MiXCR, storing one row per CDR3 protein. The profile shows 1.5 million to 2 million distinct CDR3 sequences, roughly 35% of them singletons. The CDR3 is 13 amino acids. Germline assignment: CDR1 SGHDN and CDR2 FVKESK. V lost 8 bases to trimming and J lost 2 bases, with 13 bases between them. This clonotype was observed a few times. This chain joins TRBV14 and TRBJ2-7; D possibly uses TRBD1 or TRBD2 (5 bases each). Sequencing was carried out using cord blood. The source of this sequence is a newborn girl in good health. The CDR3 loop reads CASGDRGPYEQYF. The DNA for the CDR3 is TGTGCCAGCGGGGACCGGGGTCCCTACGAGCAGTACTTC.